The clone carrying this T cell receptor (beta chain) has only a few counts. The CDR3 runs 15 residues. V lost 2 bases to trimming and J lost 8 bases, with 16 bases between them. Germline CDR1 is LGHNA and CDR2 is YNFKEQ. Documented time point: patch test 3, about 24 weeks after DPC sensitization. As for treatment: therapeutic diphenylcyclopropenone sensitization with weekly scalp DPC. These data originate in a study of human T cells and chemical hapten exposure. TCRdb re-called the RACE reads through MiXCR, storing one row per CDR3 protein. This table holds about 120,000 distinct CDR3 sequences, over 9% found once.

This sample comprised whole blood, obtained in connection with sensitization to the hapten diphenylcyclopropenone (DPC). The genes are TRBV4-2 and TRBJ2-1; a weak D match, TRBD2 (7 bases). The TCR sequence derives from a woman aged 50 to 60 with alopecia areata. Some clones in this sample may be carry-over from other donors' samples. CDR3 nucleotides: TGTGCCAGCAGCCAATTCGGGGGGCGTGGGGATGAGCAGTTCTTC. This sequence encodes CASSQFGGRGDEQFF.